Listed here is a single T cell receptor (beta chain). Its antigen remains unknown. This record comes from a study of tumor-infiltrating lymphocytes in localized non-small cell lung cancer. Profiled with immunoSEQ multiplex PCR; TCRdb holds only in-frame clones, not every one. The sample holds approximately 11,000 clones, roughly 60% seen once. Study-wide results and caveats: Recurrence-free survival showed no association with tumor T-cell fraction.

This CDR3 contains 13 residues. Per germline, CDR1 SEHNR and CDR2 FQNEAQ (reference sequence). V shed 1 base and J 5 bases; nucleotides not matched to a gene: 2. Sequencing was carried out using lung tumor tissue. The rearrangement links TRBV7-9 to TRBJ2-7; TRBD2 agrees at 7 bases. The receptor comes from a human donor with non-small cell lung cancer. CDR3 in amino acids: CASSLGAGDEQYF. In nucleotides, the CDR3 is TGTGCCAGCAGCTTAGGCGCGGGGGACGAGCAGTACTTC. The full variable domain, rest sourced from reference TRBV7-9 and TRBJ2-7, is DTGVSQNPRHKITKRGQNVTFRCDPISEHNRLYWYRQTLGQGPEFLTYFQNEAQLEKSRLLSDRFSAERPKGSFSTLEIQRTEQGDSAMYLCASSLGAGDEQYFGPGTRLTVT.